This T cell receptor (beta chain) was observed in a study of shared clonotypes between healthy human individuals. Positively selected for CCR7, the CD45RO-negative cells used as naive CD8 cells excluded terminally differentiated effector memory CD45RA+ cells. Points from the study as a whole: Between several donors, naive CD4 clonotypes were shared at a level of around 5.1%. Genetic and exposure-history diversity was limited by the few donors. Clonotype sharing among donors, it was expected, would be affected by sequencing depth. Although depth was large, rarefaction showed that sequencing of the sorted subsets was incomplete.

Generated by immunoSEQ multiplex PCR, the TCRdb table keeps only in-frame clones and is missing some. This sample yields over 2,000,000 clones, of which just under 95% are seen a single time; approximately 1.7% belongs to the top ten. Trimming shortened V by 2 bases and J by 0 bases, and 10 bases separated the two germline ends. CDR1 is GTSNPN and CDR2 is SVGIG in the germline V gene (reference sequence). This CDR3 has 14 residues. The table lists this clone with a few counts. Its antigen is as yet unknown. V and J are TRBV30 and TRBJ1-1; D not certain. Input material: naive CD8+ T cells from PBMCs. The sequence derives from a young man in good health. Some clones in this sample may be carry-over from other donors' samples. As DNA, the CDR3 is TGTGCCTGGAGTATGAACCTATTGAACACTGAAGCTTTCTTT. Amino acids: CAWSMNLLNTEAFF.